A selection of T cell receptor beta chains follows, all from one sample in a study of blood T cells in healthy people across ages. MiXCR, applied by TCRdb to the 5' RACE reads, yields one record per CDR3 protein. This table has about 720,000 distinct CDR3 sequences, 20% to 25% appearing once. Source material: blood. The receptors were sampled from a man in his sixties or seventies in good health. Each CDR3 is given with its conserved first and last residue. The order of the fields is D gene, J gene, V gene, clone size, CDR3 protein, CDR3 DNA. The D gene is left open where the match is weak. Clone size, where shown, is once, few, many, or a class for clones that have expanded.

D gene: TRBD1; J gene: TRBJ2-3; V gene: TRBV10-1; clone size: .; CDR3 protein: CASTPDRGQADTQYF; CDR3 DNA: TGCGCCAGCACTCCAGACAGGGGGCAGGCAGATACGCAGTATTTT
D gene: .; J gene: TRBJ2-1; V gene: TRBV7-6; clone size: few; CDR3 protein: CASSLVEAYNEQFF; CDR3 DNA: TGTGCCAGCAGCTTAGTAGAAGCATACAATGAGCAGTTCTTC
D gene: .; J gene: TRBJ2-5; V gene: TRBV20-1; clone size: .; CDR3 protein: CSARSGAGQETQYF; CDR3 DNA: TGCAGTGCTAGATCTGGGGCCGGACAAGAGACCCAGTACTTC
D gene: TRBD1; J gene: TRBJ1-2; V gene: TRBV23-1; clone size: .; CDR3 protein: CASRVGSETGGAGYGYTF; CDR3 DNA: TGCGCCAGCAGAGTGGGATCGGAGACAGGGGGCGCGGGCTATGGCTACACCTTC
D gene: TRBD1; J gene: TRBJ1-3; V gene: TRBV12-3/TRBV12-4; clone size: .; CDR3 protein: CASRTGTGYIGNTIYF; CDR3 DNA: TGTGCCAGCAGGACAGGGACAGGGTACATTGGAAACACCATATATTTT
D gene: .; J gene: TRBJ1-1; V gene: TRBV12-3/TRBV12-4; clone size: .; CDR3 protein: CASSLAPILSTGNTEAFF; CDR3 DNA: TGTGCCAGCAGTTTAGCCCCCATCCTATCGACAGGAAACACTGAAGCTTTCTTT
D gene: TRBD2; J gene: TRBJ2-2; V gene: TRBV12-3/TRBV12-4; clone size: few; CDR3 protein: CASIGRGDTGELFF; CDR3 DNA: TGTGCCAGCATTGGACGGGGGGACACCGGGGAGCTGTTTTTT
D gene: .; J gene: TRBJ2-2; V gene: TRBV28; clone size: few; CDR3 protein: CASTGPAGTGELFF; CDR3 DNA: TGTGCCAGTACGGGTCCGGCGGGCACCGGGGAGCTGTTTTTT
D gene: TRBD2; J gene: TRBJ2-7; V gene: TRBV29-1; clone size: .; CDR3 protein: CSVEGLAGSHEQYF; CDR3 DNA: TGCAGCGTCGAGGGACTAGCGGGGTCCCACGAGCAGTACTTC
D gene: .; J gene: TRBJ1-1; V gene: TRBV20-1; clone size: few; CDR3 protein: CSARTVGNTEAFF; CDR3 DNA: TGCAGTGCTAGAACCGTGGGGAACACTGAAGCTTTCTTT
D gene: .; J gene: TRBJ1-2; V gene: TRBV11-2; clone size: many; CDR3 protein: CASLFRRGGQSSPNNYGYTF; CDR3 DNA: TGTGCCAGCTTATTTAGGAGAGGGGGACAAAGCTCTCCCAATAACTATGGCTACACCTTC
D gene: .; J gene: TRBJ1-1; V gene: TRBV21-1; clone size: .; CDR3 protein: CASRRGRLTEAFF; CDR3 DNA: TGTGCCAGCAGGAGAGGGCGATTGACTGAAGCTTTCTTT
D gene: .; J gene: TRBJ2-2; V gene: TRBV12-3/TRBV12-4; clone size: .; CDR3 protein: CASKGRLGNTGELFF; CDR3 DNA: TGTGCCAGTAAGGGGCGTTTGGGTAACACCGGGGAGCTGTTTTTT
D gene: .; J gene: TRBJ1-4; V gene: TRBV15; clone size: few; CDR3 protein: CAPRGGGWGTNEKPFF; CDR3 DNA: TGTGCCCCAAGAGGGGGGGGCTGGGGAACTAATGAAAAACCGTTTTTT
D gene: .; J gene: TRBJ2-7; V gene: TRBV25-1; clone size: many; CDR3 protein: CASSDLPYEQYF; CDR3 DNA: TGTGCCAGCAGTGATCTCCCGTACGAGCAGTACTTC
D gene: .; J gene: TRBJ2-2; V gene: TRBV5-1; clone size: .; CDR3 protein: CASSSRLEGELFF; CDR3 DNA: TGCGCCAGCAGCTCCAGGCTTGAGGGGGAGCTGTTTTTT
D gene: .; J gene: TRBJ2-3; V gene: TRBV20-1; clone size: few; CDR3 protein: CSADSPGIDTQYF; CDR3 DNA: TGCAGTGCGGACAGCCCGGGCATAGATACGCAGTATTTT
D gene: TRBD2; J gene: TRBJ2-7; V gene: TRBV11-2; clone size: many; CDR3 protein: CASSLGLAPYEQYF; CDR3 DNA: TGTGCCAGCAGCCTCGGACTAGCGCCCTACGAGCAGTACTTC
D gene: .; J gene: TRBJ1-5; V gene: TRBV3-1; clone size: few; CDR3 protein: CASSQDRQGRQPQHF; CDR3 DNA: TGTGCCAGCAGCCAAGATCGGCAGGGGCGTCAGCCCCAGCATTTT
D gene: TRBD1; J gene: TRBJ1-2; V gene: TRBV24-1; clone size: .; CDR3 protein: CATSENYRGQGYTF; CDR3 DNA: TGTGCCACCAGTGAAAACTACAGGGGTCAGGGCTACACCTTC